The 26 T cell receptor beta chains presented below share a single source sample, sequenced in a study of blood T cell repertoires in COVID-19. Clones were sequenced by immunoSEQ multiplex PCR, and TCRdb holds only the in-frame ones, with some missing. Here the sample spans about 210,000 clones, about 90% being singletons. The sequenced sample was peripheral blood. These receptors came from a man in his thirties or forties with acute or convalescent COVID-19.

The J gene is TRBJ2-1, the V gene TRBV5-5, with D perhaps TRBD1 (6 bases). CDR1 is SGHKS and CDR2 is YYEKEE in the germline V gene (reference sequence). The CDR3 runs to 13 residues. V lost 5 bases to trimming and J lost 8 bases, with 14 bases between them. CDR3 in DNA: TGTGCCAGCAGTGATTTCAGGGGTGATGAGCAGTTCTTC. Its protein is CASSDFRGDEQFF.

The gene calls are TRBV29-1 and TRBJ2-7; D might be TRBD1 (5 bases). Germline V CDR1 and CDR2: SQVTM, ANQGSEA. The CDR3 contains 11 residues. Deletions cut 6 bases from V and 3 bases from J, with 9 bases between. Written as DNA, the CDR3 is TGCAGCGTCGAGGACAACTACGAGCAGTACTTC. Translated, it gives CSVEDNYEQYF.

The chain is built from TRBV6-4 and TRBJ2-3; 9 bases fit TRBD2. Unmatched junction bases numbered 6, after V lost 5 bases and J lost 3 bases. The length of the CDR3 is 15 residues. Germline V gene lookup returns CDR1 MRHNA and CDR2 SNTAGT. CDR3 bases: TGTGCCAGCAGTTTCAGCGGGAGGAGGACAGATACGCAGTATTTT. Translated: CASSFSGRRTDTQYF.

This clone has just one count. The chain couples TRBV6-6 to TRBJ2-7, with 10 bases lining up with TRBD2. In germline, CDR1 is MNHNY, CDR2 SVGAGI (reference sequence). Trimming removed 6 bases from V and 1 base from J; junction bases left unmatched: 3. This CDR3 spans 14 amino acids. CDR3 in amino acids: CASSSSGSSYEQYF. CDR3 bases: TGTGCCAGCAGCTCTAGCGGGAGTTCCTACGAGCAGTACTTC.

The genes are TRBV7-9 and TRBJ2-7; 8 nucleotides match TRBD1. The CDR3 is 16 residues long. With 5 bases clipped from V and 4 bases from J, the junction kept 13 bases outside the gene matches. Germline CDR1 reads SEHNR; CDR2 reads FQNEAQ (reference sequence). The CDR3 sequence: CASSGSRQGKNYEQYF. CDR3 in DNA: TGTGCCAGCAGCGGCAGCCGACAGGGGAAGAATTACGAGCAGTACTTC.

This clone was observed a single time. The chain uses TRBV3-1 (or the pseudogene TRBV3-2) and TRBJ2-2; weak D call: TRBD1 (6 bases). Germline values: CDR1 LGHDT, CDR2 YNNKEL (reference sequence). The CDR3 runs to 15 residues. Trimming shortened V by 8 bases and J by 2 bases, and 15 bases separated the two germline ends. CDR3 sequence: CASSFRDTNTGELFF. DNA for the CDR3: TGTGCCAGCTCATTCCGGGACACTAACACCGGGGAGCTGTTTTTT.

The genes are TRBV5-1 and TRBJ1-2; 7 bases are a match to TRBD1. This CDR3 is 12 amino acids long. Germline V gene lookup returns CDR1 SGHRS and CDR2 YFSETQ. After removal of 0 bases from V and 7 bases from J, the junction contained 0 bases not matched to a gene. Here the CDR3 DNA reads TGCGCCAGCAGCTTGGACAGGGGTGGCTACACCTTC. This codes for CASSLDRGGYTF.

The chain combines TRBV28 with TRBJ2-2; D gene uncertain. Germline CDR1 and CDR2: MDHEN and SYDVKM. The length of the CDR3 is 12 residues. Between the trimmed V and J ends, which lost 3 bases and 7 bases, there was a span of 6 bases. CDR3 sequence (DNA): TGTGCCAGCAGTTTGGCTGGCGGGGAGCTGTTTTTT. Amino acid sequence: CASSLAGGELFF.

A few counts support this clone. CDR3 bases: TGTGCCAGCAGTTTTTTAGCGGGGAGAGAGCAGTACTTC. It is translated as CASSFLAGREQYF. The genes are TRBV6-2 or TRBV6-3 and TRBJ2-7, with 8 positions matching TRBD2. The V and J ends lost 4 bases and 7 bases, in that order; junction bases with no gene match: 6. This CDR3 region has 13 residues. Germline lookup yields CDR1 MNHEY and CDR2 SVGEGT.

The chain combines TRBV12-5 with TRBJ1-1, with D possibly TRBD1 on 5 matching bases. Per the germline V gene, CDR1 is LGHNT and CDR2 is FRNRAP. The germline V and J ends were trimmed by 5 bases and 4 bases, with 11 bases remaining between them. The CDR3 is 13 amino acids. The CDR3 DNA sequence: TGTGCTAGTGGTATAGGGGTAGGCACTGAAGCTTTCTTT. Its protein is CASGIGVGTEAFF.

The rearrangement links TRBV30 to TRBJ2-7; tentative D call: TRBD2 (6 bases). From germline, CDR1 is GTSNPN and CDR2 SVGIG (reference sequence). V was clipped by 2 bases and J by 1 base, with 9 bases between them. The CDR3 consists of 13 residues. Written as DNA, the CDR3 is TGTGCCTGGAGTTGGCGGGGTTCCTACGAGCAGTACTTC. The encoded protein is CAWSWRGSYEQYF.

This chain connects TRBV19 to TRBJ2-1; D gene uncertain. V was shortened by 4 bases and J by 0 bases, with 13 bases between the two germline ends. Germline-derived CDR1 and CDR2 are LNHDA and SQIVND (reference sequence). The CDR3 sequence is 16 residues long. The CDR3 bases are TGTGCCAGTAGTAGCCCCCACAGTAGCTCCTACAATGAGCAGTTCTTC. Encoded protein: CASSSPHSSSYNEQFF.

This clone appeared a single time. CDR3 amino acids: CASSPEAGMGYTEAFF. For the CDR3, the DNA is TGTGCCAGCAGCCCCGAGGCCGGGATGGGGTACACTGAAGCTTTCTTT. This sequence joins TRBV7-8 and TRBJ1-1; D gene uncertain. The germline V and J ends were trimmed by 5 bases and 3 bases, with 19 bases remaining between them. This CDR3 has 16 residues. The V gene's germline CDR1 is SGHVS and CDR2 FQNEAQ.

DNA of the CDR3: TGTGCCAGCAGCCCATCCGCGGGACTCCACTACGAGCAGTACTTC. Amino acids: CASSPSAGLHYEQYF. V gene TRBV7-9 combines with J gene TRBJ2-7; tentative D call: TRBD2 (6 bases). Germline-derived CDR1 and CDR2 are SEHNR and FQNEAQ (reference sequence). The CDR3 has 15 residues. The germline V and J ends were trimmed by 5 bases and 3 bases, with 17 bases remaining between them.

This chain joins TRBV2 and TRBJ2-1, with 7 positions matching TRBD2. Germline CDR1 reads SNHLY; CDR2 reads FYNNEI. The CDR3 totals 15 residues. With V trimmed by 3 bases and J by 6 bases, 8 bases remained unmatched. This chain's CDR3 is CASSETSIQINEQFF. The CDR3 DNA reads TGTGCCAGCAGTGAGACTAGCATCCAAATCAATGAGCAGTTCTTC.

The CDR3 DNA reads as TGTGCCATCAGTATGGACATTAATGAAAAACTGTTTTTT. Protein: CAISMDINEKLFF. The chain has TRBV10-3 and TRBJ1-4; D is possibly TRBD1 (5 bases). Deletions cut 5 bases from V and 4 bases from J, with 8 bases between. Germline lookup yields CDR1 ENHRY and CDR2 SYGVKD. The CDR3 has 13 amino acids.

The V and J genes are TRBV5-1 and TRBJ2-2; no clear D. CDR1 SGHRS and CDR2 YFSETQ come from the germline V gene. The CDR3 has 15 amino acids. Trimming stripped 1 base from V and 0 bases from J, with 7 bases between. Here the CDR3 reads CASSLLGTNTGELFF. The CDR3 region has the DNA TGCGCCAGCAGCTTGCTGGGCACGAACACCGGGGAGCTGTTTTTT.

This clone was recorded once. The genes are TRBV29-1 and TRBJ2-3; D gene unclear. From germline, CDR1 is SQVTM and CDR2 ANQGSEA. This CDR3 is 12 amino acids long. V dropped 2 bases and J dropped 6 bases, with 9 bases sitting between them. CDR3 loop: CSVEQVMDTQYF. The DNA of the CDR3 is TGCAGCGTTGAACAGGTCATGGATACGCAGTATTTT.

V gene TRBV9 combines with J gene TRBJ1-1; D is perhaps TRBD1 (6 bases). Germline V lookup: CDR1 SGDLS, CDR2 YYNGEE. V was trimmed by 1 base and J by 1 base, leaving 11 bases between them. The CDR3 runs 15 residues. The CDR3 region is CASSVKGGTNTEAFF. Written as DNA, the CDR3 is TGTGCCAGCAGCGTAAAGGGGGGGACGAACACTGAAGCTTTCTTT.

The rearrangement uses TRBV5-5 and TRBJ2-5, with a possible D match to TRBD2 (5 bases). The germline V gene has CDR1 SGHKS and CDR2 YYEKEE (reference sequence). The CDR3 covers 14 residues. Trimming left V 2 bases short and J 0 bases short, with 8 bases between. CDR3 DNA sequence: TGTGCCAGCAGCTTCCCGGGGAACCAAGAGACCCAGTACTTC. This gives the protein CASSFPGNQETQYF.

As concerns this clone: Within the sample, other DNA sequences also encode this same CDR3. The chain uses TRBV28 and TRBJ1-2; possibly TRBD1 for D (5 bases). CDR3 length: 13 amino acids. V was trimmed by 5 bases and J by 0 bases, leaving 7 bases between them. Germline lookup yields CDR1 MDHEN and CDR2 SYDVKM. The CDR3 reads CASSRDSNYGYTF. The CDR3 DNA reads TGTGCCAGCAGTCGGGACTCTAACTATGGCTACACCTTC.

On this clone: Distinct nucleotide sequences in the sample also encode this CDR3. The chain joins TRBV2 to TRBJ1-5; perhaps TRBD1 as D (6 bases). The CDR3 consists of 13 residues. Germline CDR1 is SNHLY and CDR2 is FYNNEI. The V gene lost 4 bases and the J gene lost 2 bases, with 6 bases spanning the gap. The DNA for the CDR3 is TGTGCCAGCAGTGGGACAGGCAATCAGCCCCAGCATTTT. Amino acids: CASSGTGNQPQHF.

With regard to this clone: Mismatch with germline at one junction end may stem from a read error. The gene calls are TRBV7-7 and TRBJ2-7, with D perhaps TRBD2 (5 bases). The CDR3 spans 16 residues. The V gene's germline CDR1 is SSHAT and CDR2 FNYEAQ (reference sequence). CDR3 region: CASSQVRNGDGNEQYF. The CDR3 DNA reads as TGTGCTAGCAGCCAGGTTAGGAACGGGGATGGCAACGAGCAGTACTTC.

The V gene is TRBV28, the J gene TRBJ2-6, with 7 nucleotides matching TRBD1. The V gene end was trimmed by 5 bases and the J gene end by 1 base; junction bases not matched to a gene: 5. There are 16 residues in the CDR3. Per germline, CDR1 MDHEN and CDR2 SYDVKM. The CDR3 bases are TGTGCCAGCAGTACAGGGGAGACTTCTGGGGCCAACGTCCTGACTTTC. Its protein is CASSTGETSGANVLTF.

This clone was observed once. V gene TRBV2 combines with J gene TRBJ1-6; TRBD1 is a possible D gene (5 bases). The length of the CDR3 is 14 residues. CDR1 SNHLY and CDR2 FYNNEI come from the germline V gene. V was shortened by 6 bases and J by 7 bases, with 13 bases between the two germline ends. CDR3 region: CASSAGRGNSPLHF. The CDR3 nucleotides read TGTGCCAGCAGCGCAGGACGGGGGAATTCACCCCTCCACTTT.

The genes are TRBV30 and TRBJ2-7; TRBD2 matches at 13 bases. Germline CDR1 reads GTSNPN; CDR2 reads SVGIG (reference sequence). The CDR3 has 17 residues. Germline trimming cut 2 bases from V and 3 bases from J; bases unmatched to any gene: 10. The CDR3 spells CAWSSSRLAGGRYEQYF. The DNA for the CDR3 is TGTGCCTGGAGTTCCTCCCGACTAGCGGGAGGCCGCTACGAGCAGTACTTC. The full variable domain, completed using reference TRBV30 and TRBJ2-7, is SQTIHQWPATLVQPVGSPLSLECTVEGTSNPNLYWYRQAAGRGLQLLFYSVGIGQISSEVPQNLSASRPQDRQFILSSKKLLLSDSGFYLCAWSSSRLAGGRYEQYFGPGTRLTVT.